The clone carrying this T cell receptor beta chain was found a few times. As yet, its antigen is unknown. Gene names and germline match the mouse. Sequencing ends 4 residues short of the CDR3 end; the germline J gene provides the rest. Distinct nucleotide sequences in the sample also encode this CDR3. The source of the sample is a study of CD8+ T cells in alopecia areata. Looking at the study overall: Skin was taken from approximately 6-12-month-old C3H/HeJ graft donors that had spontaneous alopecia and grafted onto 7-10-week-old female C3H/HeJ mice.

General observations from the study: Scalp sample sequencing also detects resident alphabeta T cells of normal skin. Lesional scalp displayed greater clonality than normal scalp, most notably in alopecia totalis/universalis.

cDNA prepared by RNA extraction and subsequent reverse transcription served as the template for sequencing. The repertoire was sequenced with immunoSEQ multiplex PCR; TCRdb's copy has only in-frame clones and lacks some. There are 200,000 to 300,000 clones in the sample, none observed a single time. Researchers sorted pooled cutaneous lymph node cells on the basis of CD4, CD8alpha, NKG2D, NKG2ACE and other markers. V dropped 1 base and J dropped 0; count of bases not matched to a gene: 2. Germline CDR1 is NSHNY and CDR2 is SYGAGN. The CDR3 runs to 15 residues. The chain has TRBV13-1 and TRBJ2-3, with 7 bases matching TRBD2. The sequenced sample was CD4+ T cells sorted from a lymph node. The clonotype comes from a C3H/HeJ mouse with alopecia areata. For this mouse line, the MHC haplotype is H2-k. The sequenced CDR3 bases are TGTGCCAGCAGTGATAGACTGGGAAGTGCAGAA. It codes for CASSDRLGSAE. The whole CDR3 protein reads CASSDRLGSAETLYF.